This is a list of T cell receptor beta chains from one sample in a study of response to subunit inactivated influenza vaccine. TCRdb re-analysed the RT-PCR reads in MiXCR, keeping a single row per CDR3 protein. The table shows about 650,000 distinct CDR3 sequences, with about 15% occurring only once. Material: PBMCs from blood, obtained about 14 days before vaccination. Source of these receptors: a man aged 45-65 years who received an inactivated influenza vaccine. Both conserved end residues are part of each CDR3. A row's size may be missing; if present it is once, few, many or a size class.

- TRBV5-5 CASSFRPGGNSPLHF
- TRBV3-1 CASSLASGRSEQFF
- TRBV5-5 CASSLGASGWYNEQFF
few TRBV5-1 CASSWGTGVASGELFF
many TRBV12-3/TRBV12-4 CASSLLEGHEQFF
few TRBV24-1 CATSGVRGGYNEQFF
many TRBV4-3 CASSQNSYNEQFF
- TRBV5-5 CASTLQGGSYEQYF
few TRBV12-3/TRBV12-4 CASSLGALQYF
- TRBV20-1 CSARYTTGANVLTF
- TRBV30 CAWSVPGQGRSEQFF
- TRBV7-8 CASSHNQWVGGLSTDTQYF
few TRBV7-2 CASSFRLAGGGANEQFF
- TRBV10-3 CAIGRLAGGSYNEQFF
- TRBV20-1 CSARGLTSEYNEQFF
- TRBV24-1 CATTTAGEGELFF
many TRBV28 CASSLLGWNEQFF
- TRBV7-2 CASSLRGLGTTGEQYF
few TRBV13 CASSVPGQGPPNTGELFF
few TRBV19 CASSILQGAEQYF
few TRBV9 CASSARTDYTDTQYF
many TRBV7-9 CASSPQVGSGNNEQFF
few TRBV11-2 CASSLVRGLTTDTQYF
- TRBV6-5 CASSYSGGQETQYF
many TRBV6-4 CASSQQGANTGELFF
few TRBV4-3 CASSQEWGNEQYF
few TRBV7-8 CASSSSGGRTEAFF
- TRBV6-1 CASSEAGGEQAYEQYF
few TRBV20-1 CSALTGNTEAFF
- TRBV7-9 CASVIAGADEQFF
- TRBV27 CASSLSGAVRSYNEQFF
- TRBV7-2 CASSQGAGLREQYF
few TRBV14 CASSQGGEGAEAFF
few TRBV10-3 CAIRGGPSSYEQYF
- TRBV5-5 CASSPRTGGMGDEQFF
- TRBV5-6 CASSSPPGGEYGYTF
- TRBV12-3/TRBV12-4 CASSFGQGTSGANVLTF
- TRBV6-2/TRBV6-3 CASSYLASTQETQYF